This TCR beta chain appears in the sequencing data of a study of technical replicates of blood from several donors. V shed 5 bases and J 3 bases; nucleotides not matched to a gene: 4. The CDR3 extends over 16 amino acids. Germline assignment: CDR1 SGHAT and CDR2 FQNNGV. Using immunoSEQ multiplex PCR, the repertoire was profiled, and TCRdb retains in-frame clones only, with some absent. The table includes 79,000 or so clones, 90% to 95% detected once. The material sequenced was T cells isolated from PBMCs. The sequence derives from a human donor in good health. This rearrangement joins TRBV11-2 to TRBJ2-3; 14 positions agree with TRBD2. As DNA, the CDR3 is TGTGCCAGCAGCGCCCGGACTAGCGGGGGGACAGATACGCAGTATTTT. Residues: CASSARTSGGTDTQYF.